This TCR beta chain appears in the sequencing data of a study of blood T cell repertoires in COVID-19. Produced via immunoSEQ multiplex PCR; TCRdb's table is partial and in-frame only. The sample contains approximately 74,000 clones, 60% to 85% of which appear only once. V gave up 3 bases and J gave up 6 bases, with 14 bases separating them. This CDR3 contains 15 residues. CDR1 is LGHNA, CDR2 YNFKEQ, per germline. Sequences were obtained from peripheral blood. V is TRBV4-2 and J is TRBJ1-4; possibly TRBD1 for D (6 bases). This TCR derives from a man between 60 and 70 years old with acute or convalescent COVID-19. CDR3 in DNA: TGTGCCAGCAGCCAGCCCGACAGGAGAGATGAAAAACTGTTTTTT. Its translation is CASSQPDRRDEKLFF.